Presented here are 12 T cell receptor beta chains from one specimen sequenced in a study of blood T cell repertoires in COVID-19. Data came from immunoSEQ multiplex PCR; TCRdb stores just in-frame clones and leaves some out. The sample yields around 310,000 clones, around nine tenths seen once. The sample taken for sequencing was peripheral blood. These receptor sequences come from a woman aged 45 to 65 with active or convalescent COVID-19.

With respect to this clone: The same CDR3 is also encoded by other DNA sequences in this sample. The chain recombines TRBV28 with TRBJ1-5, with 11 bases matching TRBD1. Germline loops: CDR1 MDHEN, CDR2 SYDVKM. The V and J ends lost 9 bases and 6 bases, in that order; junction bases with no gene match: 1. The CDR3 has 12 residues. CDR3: CASGTGGQPQHF. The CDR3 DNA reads TGTGCCAGTGGGACAGGGGGTCAGCCCCAGCATTTT.

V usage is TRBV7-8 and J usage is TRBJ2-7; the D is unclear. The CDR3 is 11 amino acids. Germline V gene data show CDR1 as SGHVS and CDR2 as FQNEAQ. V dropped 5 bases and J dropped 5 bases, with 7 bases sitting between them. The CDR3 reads CASSHTNEQYF. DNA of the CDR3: TGTGCCAGCAGCCATACTAACGAGCAGTACTTC.

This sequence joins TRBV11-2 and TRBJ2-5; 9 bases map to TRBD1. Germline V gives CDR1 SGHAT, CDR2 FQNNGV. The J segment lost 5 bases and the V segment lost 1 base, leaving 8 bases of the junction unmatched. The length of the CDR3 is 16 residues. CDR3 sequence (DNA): TGTGCCAGCAGCTTAGTTACAGGGGGCCGGAAGGAGACCCAGTACTTC. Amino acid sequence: CASSLVTGGRKETQYF.

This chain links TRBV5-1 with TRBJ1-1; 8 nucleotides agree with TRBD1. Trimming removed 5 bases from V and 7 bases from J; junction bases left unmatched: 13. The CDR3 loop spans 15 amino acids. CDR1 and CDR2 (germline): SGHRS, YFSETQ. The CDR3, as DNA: TGCGCCAGCAGTCTATCAGGGACAGGTGTCGGTGAAGCTTTCTTT. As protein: CASSLSGTGVGEAFF. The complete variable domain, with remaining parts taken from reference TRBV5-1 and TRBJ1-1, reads KAGVTQTPRYLIKTRGQQVTLSCSPISGHRSVSWYQQTPGQGLQFLFEYFSETQRNKGNFPGRFSGRQFSNSRSEMNVSTLELGDSALYLCASSLSGTGVGEAFFGQGTRLTVV.

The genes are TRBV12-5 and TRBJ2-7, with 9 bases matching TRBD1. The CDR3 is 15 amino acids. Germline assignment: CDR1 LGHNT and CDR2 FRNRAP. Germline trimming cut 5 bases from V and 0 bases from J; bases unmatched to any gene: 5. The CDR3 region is CASGAGQGTSYEQYF. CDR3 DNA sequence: TGTGCTAGTGGTGCCGGACAGGGGACCTCCTACGAGCAGTACTTC. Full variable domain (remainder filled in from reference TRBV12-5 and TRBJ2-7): DARVTQTPRHKVTEMGQEVTMRCQPILGHNTVFWYRQTMMQGLELLAYFRNRAPLDDSGMPKDRFSAEMPDATLATLKIQPSEPRDSAVYFCASGAGQGTSYEQYFGPGTRLTVT.

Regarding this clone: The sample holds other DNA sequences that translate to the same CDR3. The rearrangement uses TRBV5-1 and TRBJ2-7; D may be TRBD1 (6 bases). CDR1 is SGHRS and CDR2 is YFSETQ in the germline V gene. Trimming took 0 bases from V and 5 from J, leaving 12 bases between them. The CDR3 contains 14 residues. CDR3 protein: CASSLEQGANEQYF. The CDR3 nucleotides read TGCGCCAGCAGCTTGGAACAGGGTGCCAACGAGCAGTACTTC.

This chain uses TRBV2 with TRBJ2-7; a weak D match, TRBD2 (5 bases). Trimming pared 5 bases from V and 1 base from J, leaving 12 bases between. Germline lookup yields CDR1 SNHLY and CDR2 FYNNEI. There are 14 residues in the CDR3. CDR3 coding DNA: TGTGCCAGCAGTTTAGGACTCCTATCCTACGAGCAGTACTTC. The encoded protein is CASSLGLLSYEQYF.

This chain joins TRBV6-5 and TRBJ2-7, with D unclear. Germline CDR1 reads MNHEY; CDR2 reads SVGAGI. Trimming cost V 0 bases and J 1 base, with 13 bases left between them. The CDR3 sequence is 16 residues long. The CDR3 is CASSYSNRVVSYEQYF. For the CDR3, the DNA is TGTGCCAGCAGTTACTCGAACCGGGTAGTATCCTACGAGCAGTACTTC.

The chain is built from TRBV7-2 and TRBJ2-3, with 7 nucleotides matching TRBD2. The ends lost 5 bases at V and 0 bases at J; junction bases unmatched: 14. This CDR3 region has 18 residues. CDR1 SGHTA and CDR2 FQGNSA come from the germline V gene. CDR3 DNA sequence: TGTGCCAGCAGCGTCAGGCGGCTAGCGGCCCGTAGCACAGATACGCAGTATTTT. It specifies CASSVRRLAARSTDTQYF.

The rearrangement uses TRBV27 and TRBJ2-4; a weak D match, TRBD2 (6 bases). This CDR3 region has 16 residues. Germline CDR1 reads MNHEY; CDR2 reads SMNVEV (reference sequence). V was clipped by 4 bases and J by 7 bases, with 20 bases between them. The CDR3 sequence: CASSSPSREARNIQYF. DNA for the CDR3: TGTGCCAGCAGTTCCCCCTCCAGGGAGGCCCGGAACATTCAGTACTTC.

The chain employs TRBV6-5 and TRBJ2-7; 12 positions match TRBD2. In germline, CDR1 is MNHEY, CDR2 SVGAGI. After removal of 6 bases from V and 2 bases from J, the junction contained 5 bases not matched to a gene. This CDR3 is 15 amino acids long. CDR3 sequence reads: CASSPLAGGTYEQYF. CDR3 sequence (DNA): TGTGCCAGCAGCCCCCTAGCGGGAGGGACCTACGAGCAGTACTTC.

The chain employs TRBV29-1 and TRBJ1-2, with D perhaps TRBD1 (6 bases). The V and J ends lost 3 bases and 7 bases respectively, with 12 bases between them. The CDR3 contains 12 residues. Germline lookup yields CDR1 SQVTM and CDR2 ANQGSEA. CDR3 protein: CSVDRGAGGYTF. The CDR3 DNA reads TGCAGCGTTGACCGGGGGGCCGGTGGCTACACCTTC.